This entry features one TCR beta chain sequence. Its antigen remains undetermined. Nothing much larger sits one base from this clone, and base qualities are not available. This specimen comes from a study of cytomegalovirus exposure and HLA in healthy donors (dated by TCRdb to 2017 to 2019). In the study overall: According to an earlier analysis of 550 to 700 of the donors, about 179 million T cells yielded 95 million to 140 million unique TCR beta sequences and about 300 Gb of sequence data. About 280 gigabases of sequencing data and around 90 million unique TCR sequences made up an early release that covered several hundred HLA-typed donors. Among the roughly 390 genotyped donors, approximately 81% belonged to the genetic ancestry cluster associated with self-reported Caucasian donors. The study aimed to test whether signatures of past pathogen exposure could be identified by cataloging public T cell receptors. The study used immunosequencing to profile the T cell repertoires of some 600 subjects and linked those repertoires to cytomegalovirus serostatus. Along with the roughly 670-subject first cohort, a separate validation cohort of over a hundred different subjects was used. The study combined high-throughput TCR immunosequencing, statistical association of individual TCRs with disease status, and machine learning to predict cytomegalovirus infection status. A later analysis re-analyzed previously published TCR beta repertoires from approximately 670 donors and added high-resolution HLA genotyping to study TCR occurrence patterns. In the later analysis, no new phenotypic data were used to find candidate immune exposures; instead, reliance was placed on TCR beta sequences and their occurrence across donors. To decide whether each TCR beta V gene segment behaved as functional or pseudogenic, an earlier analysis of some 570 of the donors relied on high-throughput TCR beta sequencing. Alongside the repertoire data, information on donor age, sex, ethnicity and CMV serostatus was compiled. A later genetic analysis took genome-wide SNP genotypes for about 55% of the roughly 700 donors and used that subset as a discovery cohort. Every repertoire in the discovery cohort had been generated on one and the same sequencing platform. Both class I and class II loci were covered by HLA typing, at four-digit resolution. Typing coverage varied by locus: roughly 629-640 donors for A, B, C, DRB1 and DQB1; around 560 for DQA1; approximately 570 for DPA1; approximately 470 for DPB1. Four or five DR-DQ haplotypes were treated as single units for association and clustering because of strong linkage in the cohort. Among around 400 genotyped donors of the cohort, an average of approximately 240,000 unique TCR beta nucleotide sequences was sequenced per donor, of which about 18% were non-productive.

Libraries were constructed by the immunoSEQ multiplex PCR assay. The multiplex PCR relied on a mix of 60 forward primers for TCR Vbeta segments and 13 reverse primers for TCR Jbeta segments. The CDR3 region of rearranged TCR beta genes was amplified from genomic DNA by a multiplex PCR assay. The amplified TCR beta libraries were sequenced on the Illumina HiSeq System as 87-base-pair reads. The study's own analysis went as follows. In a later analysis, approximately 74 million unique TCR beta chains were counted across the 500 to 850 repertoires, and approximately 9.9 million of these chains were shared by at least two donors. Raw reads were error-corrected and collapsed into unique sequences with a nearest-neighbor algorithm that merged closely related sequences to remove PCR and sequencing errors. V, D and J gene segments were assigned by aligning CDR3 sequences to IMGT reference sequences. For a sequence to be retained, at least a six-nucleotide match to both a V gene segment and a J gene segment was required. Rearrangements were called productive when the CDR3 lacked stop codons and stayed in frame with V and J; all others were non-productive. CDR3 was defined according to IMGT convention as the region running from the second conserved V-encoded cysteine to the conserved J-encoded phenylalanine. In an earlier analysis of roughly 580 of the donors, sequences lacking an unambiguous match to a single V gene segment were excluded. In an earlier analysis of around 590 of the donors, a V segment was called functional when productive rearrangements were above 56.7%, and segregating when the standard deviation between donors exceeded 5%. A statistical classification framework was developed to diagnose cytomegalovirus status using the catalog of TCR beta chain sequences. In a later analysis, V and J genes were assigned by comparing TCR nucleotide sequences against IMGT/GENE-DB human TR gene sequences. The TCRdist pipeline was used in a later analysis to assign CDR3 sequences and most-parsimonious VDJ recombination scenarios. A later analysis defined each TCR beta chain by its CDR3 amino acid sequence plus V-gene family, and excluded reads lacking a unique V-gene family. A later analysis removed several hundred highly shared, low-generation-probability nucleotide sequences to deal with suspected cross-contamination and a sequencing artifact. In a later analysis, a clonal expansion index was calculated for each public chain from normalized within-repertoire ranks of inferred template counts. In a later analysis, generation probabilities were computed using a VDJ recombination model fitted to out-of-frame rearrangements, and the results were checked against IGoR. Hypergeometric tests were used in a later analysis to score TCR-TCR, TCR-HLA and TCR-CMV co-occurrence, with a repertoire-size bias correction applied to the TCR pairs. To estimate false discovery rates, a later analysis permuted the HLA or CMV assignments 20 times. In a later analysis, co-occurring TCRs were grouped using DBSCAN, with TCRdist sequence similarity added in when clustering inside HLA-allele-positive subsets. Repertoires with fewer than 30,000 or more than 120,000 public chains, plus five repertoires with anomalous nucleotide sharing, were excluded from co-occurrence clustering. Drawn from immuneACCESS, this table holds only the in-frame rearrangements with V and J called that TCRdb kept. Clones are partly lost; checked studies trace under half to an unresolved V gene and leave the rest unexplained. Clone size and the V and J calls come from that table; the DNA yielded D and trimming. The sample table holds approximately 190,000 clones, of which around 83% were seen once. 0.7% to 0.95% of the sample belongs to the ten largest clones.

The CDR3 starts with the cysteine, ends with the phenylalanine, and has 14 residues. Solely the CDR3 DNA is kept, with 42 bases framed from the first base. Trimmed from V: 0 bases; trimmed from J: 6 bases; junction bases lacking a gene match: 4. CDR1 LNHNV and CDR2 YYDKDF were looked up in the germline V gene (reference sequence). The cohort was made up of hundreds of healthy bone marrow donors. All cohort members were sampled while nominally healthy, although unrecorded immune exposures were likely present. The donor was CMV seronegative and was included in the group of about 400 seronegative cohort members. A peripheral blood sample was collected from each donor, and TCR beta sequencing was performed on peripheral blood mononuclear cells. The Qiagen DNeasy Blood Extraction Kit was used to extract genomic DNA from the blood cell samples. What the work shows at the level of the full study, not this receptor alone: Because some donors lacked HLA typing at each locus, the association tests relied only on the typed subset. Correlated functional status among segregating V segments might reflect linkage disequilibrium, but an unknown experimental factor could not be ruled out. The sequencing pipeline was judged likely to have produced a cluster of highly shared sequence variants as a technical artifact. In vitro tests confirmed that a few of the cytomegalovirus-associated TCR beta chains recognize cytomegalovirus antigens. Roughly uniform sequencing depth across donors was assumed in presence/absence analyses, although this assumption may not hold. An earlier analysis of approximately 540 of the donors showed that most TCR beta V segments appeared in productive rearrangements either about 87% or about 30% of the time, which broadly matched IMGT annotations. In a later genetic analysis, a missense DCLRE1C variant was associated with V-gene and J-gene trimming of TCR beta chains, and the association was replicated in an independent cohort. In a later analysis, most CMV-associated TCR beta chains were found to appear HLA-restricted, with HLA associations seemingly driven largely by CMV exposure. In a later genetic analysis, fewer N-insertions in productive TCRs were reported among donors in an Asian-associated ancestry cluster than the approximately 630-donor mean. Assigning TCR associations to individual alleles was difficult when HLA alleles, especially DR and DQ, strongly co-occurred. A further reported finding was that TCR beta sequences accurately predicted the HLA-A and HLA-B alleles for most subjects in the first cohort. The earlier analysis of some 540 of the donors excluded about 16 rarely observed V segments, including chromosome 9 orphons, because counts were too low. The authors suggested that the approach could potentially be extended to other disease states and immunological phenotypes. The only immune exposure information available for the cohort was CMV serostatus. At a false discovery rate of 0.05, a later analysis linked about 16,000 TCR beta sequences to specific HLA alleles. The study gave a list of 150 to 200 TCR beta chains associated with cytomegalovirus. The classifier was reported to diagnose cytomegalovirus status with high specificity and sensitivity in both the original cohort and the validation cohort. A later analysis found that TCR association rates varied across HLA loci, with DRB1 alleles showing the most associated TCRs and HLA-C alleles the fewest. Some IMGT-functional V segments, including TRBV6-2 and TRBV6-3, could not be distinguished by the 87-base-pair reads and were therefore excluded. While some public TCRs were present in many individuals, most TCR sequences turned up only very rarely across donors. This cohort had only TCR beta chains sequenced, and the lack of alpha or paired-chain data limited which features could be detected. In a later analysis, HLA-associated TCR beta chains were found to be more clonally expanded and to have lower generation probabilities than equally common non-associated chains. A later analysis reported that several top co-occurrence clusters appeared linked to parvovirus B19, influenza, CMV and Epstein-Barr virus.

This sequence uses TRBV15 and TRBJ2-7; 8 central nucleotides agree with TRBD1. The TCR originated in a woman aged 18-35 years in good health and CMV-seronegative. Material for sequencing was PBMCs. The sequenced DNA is TGTGCCACCAGCAGAGACGGGACAGGTAGCGAGCAGTACTTC. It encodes CATSRDGTGSEQYF.